Listed here are 6 T cell receptor beta chains from one sample, sequenced in a study of cytomegalovirus exposure and HLA in healthy donors. The PCR employed 60 Vbeta primers together with 13 Jbeta primers. The data were produced by immunoSEQ multiplex PCR, yet TCRdb's version contains in-frame clones alone and is incomplete. The repertoire includes 150,000 to 200,000 clones, 75% to 80% of them detected once, and approximately 6.3% sits in the top ten. Sequencing used PBMCs. The receptors here all came from a middle-aged man in good health and CMV-seropositive.

The chain links TRBV29-1 to TRBJ2-1; D possibly corresponds to TRBD2 (6 bases). From germline, CDR1 is SQVTM and CDR2 ANQGSEA. The CDR3 sequence is 15 residues long. V gave up 6 bases and J gave up 5 bases, with 20 bases separating them. The CDR3 coding sequence is TGCAGCGTGGTCGAGGGCGGGGTCACGGACAATGAGCAGTTCTTC. This sequence encodes CSVVEGGVTDNEQFF.

Concerning this clone: One end of the junction fails to match germline, which may point to a read error. J is TRBJ2-7 and V is TRBV6-1; 13 bases fit TRBD2. Germline V lookup: CDR1 MNHNS, CDR2 SASEGT. The CDR3 is 17 residues long. The CDR3 sequence: CAISGVWETSGRYEQYF. In nucleotides, the CDR3 is TGTGCCATCAGTGGTGTCTGGGAGACTAGCGGGAGGTACGAGCAGTACTTC.

CDR3 nucleotide sequence: TGTGCCAGCAGTGGACAGGGGAGAGGAAACTATGGCTACACCTTC. Amino acid sequence: CASSGQGRGNYGYTF. J is TRBJ1-2 and V is TRBV6-1; TRBD1 agrees at 8 bases. The CDR3 runs to 15 residues. The V segment lost 4 bases and the J segment 2 bases; nucleotides outside the gene matches: 6. Looked up from germline, CDR1 is MNHNS and CDR2 is SASEGT.

The chain couples TRBV2 to TRBJ2-7; D may be TRBD1 (6 bases). The CDR3 totals 15 residues. Germline V gives CDR1 SNHLY, CDR2 FYNNEI. With 3 bases removed from V and 0 bases from J, the gap between germline ends came to 12 bases. This chain's CDR3 is CASSDGDTSSYEQYF. The CDR3, as DNA: TGTGCCAGCAGTGACGGGGACACCAGCTCCTACGAGCAGTACTTC.

CDR3 sequence reads: CASSPTRRETQYF. In DNA form, the CDR3 reads TGTGCCAGCAGCCCTACGAGGAGAGAGACCCAGTACTTC. J is TRBJ2-5 and V is TRBV13; D remains ambiguous. CDR3 length: 13 residues. V was clipped by 5 bases and J by 4 bases, with 11 bases between them. In germline, CDR1 is PRHDT, CDR2 FYEKMQ (reference sequence).

The chain carries TRBV13 and TRBJ1-4; 7 bases are shared with TRBD1. Germline CDR1 PRHDT, CDR2 FYEKMQ (reference sequence). The CDR3 covers 17 residues. V gave up 7 bases and J gave up 3 bases; unmatched junction bases: 14. The CDR3 sequence is CASTLPRRGQSNEKLFF. CDR3 sequence (DNA): TGTGCCAGCACCCTCCCCCGGCGGGGACAGTCTAATGAAAAACTGTTTTTT.